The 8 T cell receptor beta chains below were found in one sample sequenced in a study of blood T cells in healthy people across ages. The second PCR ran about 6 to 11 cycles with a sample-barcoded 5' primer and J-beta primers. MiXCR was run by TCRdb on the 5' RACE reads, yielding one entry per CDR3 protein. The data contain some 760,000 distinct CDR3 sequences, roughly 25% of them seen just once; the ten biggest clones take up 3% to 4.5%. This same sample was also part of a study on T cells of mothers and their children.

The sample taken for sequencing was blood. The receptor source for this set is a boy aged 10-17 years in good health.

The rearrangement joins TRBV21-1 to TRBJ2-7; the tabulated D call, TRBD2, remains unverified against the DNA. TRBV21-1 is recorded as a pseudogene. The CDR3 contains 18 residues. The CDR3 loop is CASSTGLAGGMSSYEQYF. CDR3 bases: TGTGCCAGCAGCACGGGACTAGCGGGGGGGATGAGCTCCTACGAGCAGTACTTC.

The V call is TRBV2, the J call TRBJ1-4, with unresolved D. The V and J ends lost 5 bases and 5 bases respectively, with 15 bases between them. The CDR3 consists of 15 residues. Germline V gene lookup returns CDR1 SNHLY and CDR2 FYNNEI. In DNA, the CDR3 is TGTGCCAGCAGTAGAAAGGGCGTCTACAATGAAAAACTGTTTTTT. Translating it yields CASSRKGVYNEKLFF.

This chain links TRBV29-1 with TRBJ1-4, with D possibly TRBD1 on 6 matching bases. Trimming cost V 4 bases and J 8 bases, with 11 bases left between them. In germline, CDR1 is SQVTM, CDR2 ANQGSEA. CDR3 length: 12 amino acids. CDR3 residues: CSVVGQGEKLFF. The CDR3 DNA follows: TGCAGCGTTGTGGGACAAGGAGAAAAACTGTTTTTT.

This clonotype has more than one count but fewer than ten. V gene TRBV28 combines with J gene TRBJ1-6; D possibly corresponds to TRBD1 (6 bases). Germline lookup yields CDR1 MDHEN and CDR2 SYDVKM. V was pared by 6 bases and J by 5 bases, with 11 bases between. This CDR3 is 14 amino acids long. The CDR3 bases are TGTGCCAGCAGGGAGGACAGAGATAATTCACCCCTCCACTTT. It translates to CASREDRDNSPLHF.

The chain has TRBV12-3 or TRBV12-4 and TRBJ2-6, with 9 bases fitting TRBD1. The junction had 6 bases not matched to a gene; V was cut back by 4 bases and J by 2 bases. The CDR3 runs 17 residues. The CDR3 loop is CASSSGDRAAGANVLTF. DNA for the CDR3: TGTGCCAGCAGTTCAGGGGACAGGGCAGCTGGGGCCAACGTCCTGACTTTC.

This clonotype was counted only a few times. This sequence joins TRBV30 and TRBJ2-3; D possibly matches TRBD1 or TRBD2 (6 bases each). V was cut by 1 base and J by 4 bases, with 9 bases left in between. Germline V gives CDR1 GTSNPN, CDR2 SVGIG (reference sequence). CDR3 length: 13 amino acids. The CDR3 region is CAWSGRGADTQYF. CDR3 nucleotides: TGTGCCTGGAGTGGGAGGGGGGCAGATACGCAGTATTTT.

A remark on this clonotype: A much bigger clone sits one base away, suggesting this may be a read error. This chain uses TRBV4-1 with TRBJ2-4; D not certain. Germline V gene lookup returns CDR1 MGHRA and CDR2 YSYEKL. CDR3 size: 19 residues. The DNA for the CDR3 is TGCGCCAACAGCCAAGAGTACGAGTTGAGGATACTAGCCAAAAACATTCAGTACTTC. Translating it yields CANSQEYELRILAKNIQYF.

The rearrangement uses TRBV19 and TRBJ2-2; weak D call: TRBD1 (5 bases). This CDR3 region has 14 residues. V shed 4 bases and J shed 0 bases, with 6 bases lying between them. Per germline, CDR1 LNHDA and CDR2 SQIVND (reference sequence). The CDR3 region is CASSTTANTGELFF. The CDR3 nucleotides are TGTGCCAGTAGTACGACAGCGAACACCGGGGAGCTGTTTTTT.